These 5 T cell receptor beta chains were all obtained from the same sample, sequenced in a study of CD8 T cells in ankylosing spondylitis. Study observations and caveats: Blood of patients with ankylosing spondylitis appeared to be characterized by a TCR beta motif of several highly homologous variants.

No antigens are known for them. MiXCR was run by TCRdb on the 5' RACE reads, yielding one entry per CDR3 protein. The data contain some 330,000 distinct CDR3 sequences, around 8% of them singletons. Sequencing was carried out using blood, either unsorted or a sorted T cell fraction (not recorded which). These receptors all stem from a male donor with ankylosing spondylitis.

This clonotype was seen many times. This chain connects TRBV5-6 to TRBJ2-7; D is ambiguous. The V gene lost 0 bases and the J gene lost 2 bases, with 9 bases spanning the gap. CDR1 and CDR2 from the germline V gene are SGHDT and YYEEEE. The CDR3 consists of 14 residues. DNA for the CDR3: TGTGCCAGCAGCTTGGTGTCCAAGACCTACGAGCAGTACTTC. Amino acids: CASSLVSKTYEQYF.

The rearrangement links TRBV20-1 to TRBJ1-2, with D unresolved. Germline V gene lookup returns CDR1 DFQATT and CDR2 SNEGSKA (reference sequence). The CDR3 sequence is 11 residues long. V shed 2 bases and J shed 7 bases, with 8 bases lying between them. CDR3 DNA: TGCAGTGCTAGAACAGTCGCTGGCTACACCTTC. This codes for CSARTVAGYTF.

This clonotype was recorded only once. V usage is TRBV7-2 and J usage is TRBJ1-6; 7 bases map to TRBD1. V was pared by 6 bases and J by 7 bases, with 12 bases of the junction left unmatched. Looked up from germline, CDR1 is SGHTA and CDR2 is FQGNSA. The CDR3 sequence is 16 residues long. CDR3 nucleotide sequence: TGTGCCAGCAGAAGCGGGCCGGGACAGCCGAATTCACCCCTCCACTTT. Protein product: CASRSGPGQPNSPLHF.

With regard to this clonotype: One end of the junction is discordant with germline, which a read error may explain. This chain uses TRBV2 with TRBJ2-4; maybe TRBD2 (7 bases). This CDR3 contains 15 residues. In germline, CDR1 is SNHLY, CDR2 FYNNEI. CDR3 DNA sequence: TGTGCCAGCAGTGAATGGGGGGGGGCCAAAAACACTCAGTACTTC. This sequence encodes CASSEWGGAKNTQYF.

V is TRBV12-3 or TRBV12-4 and J is TRBJ2-1; 16 nucleotides line up with TRBD2. V was pared by 6 bases and J by 9 bases, with 5 bases of the junction left unmatched. This CDR3 region has 15 residues. Here the CDR3 reads CASRVGLAGGGEQFF. Written as DNA, the CDR3 is TGTGCCAGCAGGGTGGGACTAGCGGGAGGGGGTGAGCAGTTCTTC.